This T cell receptor beta chain was found in a study of T cell repertoires in cytomegalovirus infection. About the research overall: The study used recently identified HLA-C-restricted and well-studied HLA-B-restricted CMV epitopes.

This CDR3 region has 14 residues. V lost 1 base, J lost 2 bases, and 8 bases lay in between. Germline V CDR1 and CDR2: SEHNR, FQNEAQ (reference sequence). This clonotype was seen only a few times. The target antigen is unknown. TCRdb re-called the reads with MiXCR, one entry per CDR3 protein. The sample lists about 47,000 distinct CDR3 sequences, less than 20% seen once, with around 80% in the top ten. This sequence joins TRBV7-9 and TRBJ1-1; D unresolved. The clonotype comes from a human donor in good health (CMV status not recorded). Some clones in this sample may be carry-over from other donors' samples. The sequencing used CD8+ T cells from cultured PBMCs, collected from culture after CMV antigen stimulation. CDR3 sequence (DNA): TGTGCCAGCAGCTTAGTTGAAAATAACACTGAAGCTTTCTTT. This translates into CASSLVENNTEAFF.